Sequencing of this TCR beta chain was carried out in a study of cytomegalovirus exposure and HLA in healthy donors. At the level of the study: There were fewer than 130 million unique TCR beta sequences, drawn from some 180 million T cells, in an earlier analysis. About 80 million unique TCRs from HLA-typed donors made up an early data release.

The germline CDR1 and CDR2 sequences are SQVTM and ANQGSEA. Trimming left V 4 bases short and J 2 bases short, with 8 bases between. This CDR3 region has 12 residues. The PCR made use of 60 Vbeta and 13 Jbeta primers. Method: immunoSEQ multiplex PCR; TCRdb's copy keeps in-frame clones and lacks some. The data contain under 150,000 clones, roughly 80% of them singletons. The clonotype originates from a man aged 40-49 years in good health and CMV-seropositive. The sample was PBMCs. The genes are TRBV29-1 and TRBJ1-1, with a weak D call TRBD1 (5 bases). The CDR3 DNA reads TGCAGCGTTGGGGGCGGAAACACTGAAGCTTTCTTT. Translated, it gives CSVGGGNTEAFF. Drawing the rest from reference TRBV29-1 and TRBJ1-1, the complete variable domain is SAVISQKPSRDICQRGTSLTIQCQVDSQVTMMFWYRQQPGQSLTLIATANQGSEATYESGFVIDKFPISRPNLTFSTLTVSNMSPEDSSIYLCSVGGGNTEAFFGQGTRLTVV.